This T cell receptor (beta chain) was sequenced during a study of shared clonotypes between healthy human individuals. Notes on this clone: Other DNA sequences in this sample translate to the same CDR3.

The repertoire was sequenced with immunoSEQ multiplex PCR; TCRdb's copy has only in-frame clones and lacks some. The table includes more than 1.2 million clones, around 98.5% detected once. CDR1 SGDLS and CDR2 YYNGEE come from the germline V gene. This CDR3 is built from 15 residues. The V segment lost 6 bases and the J segment 5 bases; nucleotides outside the gene matches: 8. This TCR came from a man younger than 45 in good health. Sequencing input: naive CD4+ T cells sorted from blood. Subset specified: CD45RA+ positively selected. This chain uses TRBV9 with TRBJ2-5; 12 bases align to TRBD2. The CDR3 here is CASNLAGGPSETQYF. The CDR3 DNA reads TGTGCCAGCAACCTAGCGGGAGGGCCCTCGGAGACCCAGTACTTC.